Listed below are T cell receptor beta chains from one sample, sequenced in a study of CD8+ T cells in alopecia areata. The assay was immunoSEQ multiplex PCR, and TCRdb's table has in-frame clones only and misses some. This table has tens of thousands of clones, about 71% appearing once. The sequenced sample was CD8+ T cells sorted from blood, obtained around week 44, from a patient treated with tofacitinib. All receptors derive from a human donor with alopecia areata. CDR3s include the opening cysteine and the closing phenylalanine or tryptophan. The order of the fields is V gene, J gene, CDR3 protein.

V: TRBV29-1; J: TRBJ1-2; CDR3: CSVVLVEENYGYTF
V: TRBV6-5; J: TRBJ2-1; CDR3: CASSYGGGAINEQFF
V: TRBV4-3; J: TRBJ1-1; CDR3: CASSQEGLRTEAFF
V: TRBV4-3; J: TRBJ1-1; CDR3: CASSQGLPGQGYEAFF
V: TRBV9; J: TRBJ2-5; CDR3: CASSDDRGQTQYF
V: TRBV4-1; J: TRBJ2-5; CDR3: CASSQAWGEGETQYF
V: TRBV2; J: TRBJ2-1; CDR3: CGSSYNEQFF
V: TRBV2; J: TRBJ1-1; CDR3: CASRMNTEAFF
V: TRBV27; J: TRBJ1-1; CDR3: CASSSPQGRNTEAFF
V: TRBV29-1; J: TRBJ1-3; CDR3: CSVWTGDLSGNTIYF
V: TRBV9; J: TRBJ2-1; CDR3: CASSGARTLEQFF
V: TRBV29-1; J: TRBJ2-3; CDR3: CSVDRGGADTQYF
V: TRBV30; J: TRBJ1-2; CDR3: CAWSGGAHGYTF
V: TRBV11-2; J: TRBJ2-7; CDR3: CASSPVYWTKTYEQYF
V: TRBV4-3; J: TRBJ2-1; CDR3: CASSQAKNEQFF
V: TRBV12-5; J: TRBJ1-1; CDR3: CASGPGQGATNTEAFF
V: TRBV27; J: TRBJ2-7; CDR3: CASSYNRGQIPYEQYF
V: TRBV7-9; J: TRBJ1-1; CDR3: CASSLAPGTLNTEAFF
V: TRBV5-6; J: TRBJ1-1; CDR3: CASRYSDTEAFF
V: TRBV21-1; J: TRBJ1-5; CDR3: CASSKEGSGTGSRQPQHF
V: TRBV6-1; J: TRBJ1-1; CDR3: CASSEVAGNEAFF
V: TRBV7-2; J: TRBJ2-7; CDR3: CASSLVIGGEQYF
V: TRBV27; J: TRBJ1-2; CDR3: CASSKGGANGYTF
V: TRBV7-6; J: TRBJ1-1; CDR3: CASSSYEGGPSPYEAFF
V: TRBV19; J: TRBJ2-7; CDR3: CASSISGTTYEQYF
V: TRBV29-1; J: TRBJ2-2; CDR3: CSVEQGPGELFF
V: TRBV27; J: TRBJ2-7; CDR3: CASSPQETRYYEQYF
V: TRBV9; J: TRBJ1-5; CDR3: CASSAGGPQNGPQHF
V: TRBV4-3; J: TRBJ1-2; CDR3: CASSQTTGGNYGYTF
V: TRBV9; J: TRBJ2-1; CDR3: CASSDSIQGGGYNEQFF
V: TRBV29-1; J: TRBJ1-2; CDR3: CSVAGDDYGYTF
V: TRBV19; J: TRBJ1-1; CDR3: CASSIGGSTEAFF
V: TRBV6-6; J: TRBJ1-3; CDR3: CASSYSGGPGNTIYF
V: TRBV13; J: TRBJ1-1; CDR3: CASSARQRNTEAFF
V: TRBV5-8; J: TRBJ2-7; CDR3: CASSLGQYEQYF
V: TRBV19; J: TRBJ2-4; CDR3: CASSGDIQYF
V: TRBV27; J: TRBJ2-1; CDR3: CASSLAGSVNEQFF